The next 30 T cell receptor beta chains were all read from a single sample in a study of control samples from healthy donors and cancer patients. Some clones are missing from TCRdb's copy, which holds only in-frame ones; the method was immunoSEQ multiplex PCR. The sample records about 40,000 clones, approximately 90% being singletons. The material sequenced was blood. The receptors shown here come from a woman in her forties or fifties in good health.

The rearrangement links TRBV4-3 to TRBJ2-1; 7 bases line up with TRBD2. The CDR3 has 14 amino acids. The germline V gene has CDR1 LGHNA and CDR2 YSLEER. V lost 3 bases and J lost 9; bases outside the gene matches: 8. Here the CDR3 DNA reads TGCGCCAGCAGCCAGAGCTCGGGGGGAGGTGAGCAGTTCTTC. This translates into CASSQSSGGGEQFF.

The chain joins TRBV5-4 to TRBJ2-2, with a tentative D call TRBD2 (6 bases). V was clipped by 6 bases and J by 3 bases, with 15 bases between them. The CDR3 is 15 amino acids. CDR1 is SGHNT and CDR2 is YYREEE in the germline V gene (reference sequence). CDR3 protein: CASTPGLLYTGELFF. The CDR3 nucleotides read TGTGCCAGCACCCCGGGACTTTTATACACCGGGGAGCTGTTTTTT.

This CDR3 reads CASSQDPGYEASYNSPLHF. In DNA form, the CDR3 reads TGTGCCAGCAGCCAAGATCCGGGGTACGAGGCTTCCTATAATTCACCCCTCCACTTT. This rearrangement joins TRBV3-1 (or the pseudogene TRBV3-2) to TRBJ1-6; D not resolved. This CDR3 is built from 19 residues. Germline V lookup: CDR1 LGHDT, CDR2 YNNKEL (reference sequence). V was pared by 0 bases and J by 1 base, with 16 bases between.

In regard to this clone: This CDR3 is also generated by other DNA sequences in the sample. The V and J genes are TRBV7-9 and TRBJ1-5; tentatively, D is TRBD1 (5 bases). V lost 1 base to trimming and J lost 2 bases, with 6 bases between them. The CDR3 extends over 14 amino acids. CDR1 is SEHNR and CDR2 is FQNEAQ in the germline V gene (reference sequence). This CDR3 is CASSLGGGNQPQHF. In DNA, the CDR3 is TGTGCCAGCAGCTTAGGAGGGGGCAATCAGCCCCAGCATTTT.

The DNA of the CDR3 is TGTGCCAGCAGTTACGCAGGGGTGAATAATTCACCCCTCCACTTT. This encodes CASSYAGVNNSPLHF. This chain joins TRBV6-2 or TRBV6-3 and TRBJ1-6; a weak D match, TRBD1 (6 bases). Germline V lookup: CDR1 MNHEY, CDR2 SVGEGT. The CDR3 totals 15 residues. With 2 bases removed from V and 5 bases from J, the gap between germline ends came to 10 bases.

V gene TRBV3-1 (or the pseudogene TRBV3-2) combines with J gene TRBJ2-3; D remains ambiguous. Deletions cut 4 bases from V and 2 bases from J, with 10 bases between. The CDR3 runs 14 residues. The V gene's germline CDR1 is LGHDT and CDR2 YNNKEL (reference sequence). The CDR3 coding sequence is TGTGCCAGCAGCCCCGTGATACCCACAGATACGCAGTATTTT. It encodes CASSPVIPTDTQYF.

The chain couples TRBV5-1 to TRBJ1-2; 7 bases fit TRBD1. V was clipped by 3 bases and J by 5 bases; unmatched bases: 4. This CDR3 has 13 residues. In germline, CDR1 is SGHRS, CDR2 YFSETQ. The CDR3 region is CASSWDSSYGYTF. The CDR3 DNA is TGCGCCAGCAGCTGGGACAGTTCTTATGGCTACACCTTC.

The chain couples TRBV29-1 to TRBJ1-1; D perhaps matches TRBD1 (6 bases). The CDR3 contains 15 residues. Germline V lookup: CDR1 SQVTM, CDR2 ANQGSEA. V was cut by 1 base and J by 5 bases, with 17 bases left in between. Here the CDR3 DNA reads TGCAGCGTTGAAGGTATAGGAGGGGGGAAGACTGAAGCTTTCTTT. This encodes CSVEGIGGGKTEAFF.

The chain is built from TRBV7-8 and TRBJ1-1; D is unresolved. V was pared by 0 bases and J by 5 bases, with 25 bases between. The length of the CDR3 is 19 residues. The germline gives CDR1 SGHVS, CDR2 FQNEAQ. CDR3 nucleotides: TGTGCCAGCAGCTTAGCTCGCATATTAAGTAGTACGAACGGGACTGAAGCTTTCTTT. This translates into CASSLARILSSTNGTEAFF.

V gene TRBV10-2 combines with J gene TRBJ1-1; possible D gene TRBD1, 5 bases. The CDR3 consists of 13 residues. CDR1 and CDR2 from the germline V gene are WSHSY and SAAADI. Trimming pared 9 bases from V and 2 bases from J, leaving 13 bases between. The chain's CDR3 is CASNGGGNTEAFF. DNA of the CDR3: TGCGCCAGTAACGGGGGAGGCAACACTGAAGCTTTCTTT.

This sequence joins TRBV19 and TRBJ2-1; perhaps TRBD2 as D (5 bases). This CDR3 comprises 15 residues. Germline V gene sequence: CDR1 LNHDA, CDR2 SQIVND (reference sequence). V lost 4 bases and J lost 5, with 15 bases in between. The CDR3 sequence is CASSKRLSSDNEQFF. CDR3 bases: TGTGCCAGTAGTAAGCGGTTATCATCCGACAATGAGCAGTTCTTC.

The chain carries TRBV5-4 and TRBJ2-3, with 8 bases matching TRBD2. Germline-derived CDR1 and CDR2 are SGHNT and YYREEE (reference sequence). The CDR3 sequence is 16 residues long. After removal of 0 bases from V and 4 bases from J, the junction contained 7 bases not matched to a gene. The CDR3: CASSLGSGGIADTQYF. The CDR3 DNA reads TGTGCCAGCAGCTTGGGGTCGGGGGGGATAGCAGATACGCAGTATTTT.

The CDR3 region is CASGLANGADTQYF. For the CDR3, the DNA is TGTGCCAGCGGACTAGCCAACGGCGCAGATACGCAGTATTTT. This rearrangement joins TRBV7-2 to TRBJ2-3; 8 bases map to TRBD2. The V segment lost 8 bases and the J segment 4 bases; nucleotides outside the gene matches: 8. CDR1 SGHTA and CDR2 FQGNSA come from the germline V gene. CDR3 length: 14 residues.

The chain is built from TRBV20-1 and TRBJ1-6; no firm D call. The germline CDR1 and CDR2 sequences are DFQATT and SNEGSKA (reference sequence). The CDR3 spans 11 residues. Trimming removed 6 bases from V and 10 bases from J, with 10 bases in between. Here the CDR3 DNA reads TGCAGTGCCCGCCCAAGCTCACCCCTCCACTTT. Protein sequence: CSARPSSPLHF.

This chain joins TRBV28 and TRBJ1-1, with TRBD1 as a possible D gene (5 bases). V was trimmed by 6 bases and J by 11 bases, leaving 22 bases between them. Germline CDR1 is MDHEN and CDR2 is SYDVKM. This CDR3 region has 14 residues. CDR3 in DNA: TGTGCCAGCAGAATAAGCATGGGGACTCGGGTTGCTTTCTTT. It translates to CASRISMGTRVAFF.

The genes are TRBV6-1 and TRBJ2-2; perhaps TRBD1 as D (6 bases). In germline, CDR1 is MNHNS, CDR2 SASEGT. CDR3 size: 15 residues. V shed 1 base and J shed 4 bases, with 10 bases lying between them. The CDR3 is CASSEVLDSTGELFF. The CDR3 bases are TGTGCCAGCAGTGAAGTACTGGACAGCACCGGGGAGCTGTTTTTT.

This sequence joins TRBV21-1 and TRBJ2-1; whether TRBD2, the table's D call, matches the DNA was not checked. TRBV21-1 is a documented pseudogene. CDR3 size: 15 residues. CDR3 amino acids: CASILTYCSYNEQFF. The CDR3 coding sequence is TGTGCCAGCATTCTCACTTATTGCTCCTACAATGAGCAGTTCTTC.

The chain combines TRBV7-9 with TRBJ1-1; no clear D. The CDR3 totals 11 residues. Deletions cut 4 bases from V and 3 bases from J, with 3 bases between. Germline V gives CDR1 SEHNR, CDR2 FQNEAQ (reference sequence). As DNA, the CDR3 is TGTGCCAGCAGCTCTCACACTGAAGCTTTCTTT. It is translated as CASSSHTEAFF.

The CDR3 is CASSVAGGANNEQFF. CDR3 sequence (DNA): TGTGCCAGCAGCGTAGCCGGGGGGGCCAACAATGAGCAGTTCTTC. The rearrangement uses TRBV9 and TRBJ2-1, with TRBD2 matching 8 bases. The CDR3 sequence is 15 residues long. CDR1 SGDLS and CDR2 YYNGEE come from the germline V gene. After removal of 0 bases from V and 5 bases from J, the junction contained 4 bases not matched to a gene.

Of note for this clone: The same CDR3 arises from other DNA sequences in this sample as well. The chain recombines TRBV28 with TRBJ1-5; the D gene is possibly TRBD1 (5 bases). V was cut by 4 bases and J by 4 bases, with 14 bases left in between. The CDR3 runs 15 residues. Germline values: CDR1 MDHEN, CDR2 SYDVKM. The CDR3 DNA follows: TGTGCCAGCAGTTCCACAGGAAAGAGTAATCAGCCCCAGCATTTT. It is translated as CASSSTGKSNQPQHF.

As DNA, the CDR3 is TGTGCCAGCAGGGACTACGGGAATTCACCCCTCCACTTT. Protein sequence: CASRDYGNSPLHF. This chain joins TRBV6-5 and TRBJ1-6; D call uncertain. CDR1 is MNHEY and CDR2 is SVGAGI in the germline V gene. Trimming cost V 6 bases and J 7 bases, with 10 bases left between them. The CDR3 runs 13 residues.

There are a few counts of this clone. The chain has TRBV5-6 and TRBJ1-1, with a tentative D call TRBD1 (6 bases). V lost 0 bases to trimming and J lost 1 base, with 10 bases between them. This CDR3 region has 15 residues. In germline, CDR1 is SGHDT, CDR2 YYEEEE. CDR3 DNA: TGTGCCAGCAGCTTGGGGGGGCACGCGAACACTGAAGCTTTCTTT. This gives the protein CASSLGGHANTEAFF.

V gene TRBV11-2 combines with J gene TRBJ1-1, with D possibly being TRBD1 (5 bases). This CDR3 has 14 amino acids. Trimming shortened V by 1 base and J by 2 bases, and 8 bases separated the two germline ends. Germline V gene lookup returns CDR1 SGHAT and CDR2 FQNNGV. The CDR3 here is CASSLGTSNTEAFF. The CDR3 DNA reads as TGTGCCAGCAGCTTAGGGACATCTAACACTGAAGCTTTCTTT. Looking up the rest from reference TRBV11-2 and TRBJ1-1 gives the full variable domain: EAGVAQSPRYKIIEKRQSVAFWCNPISGHATLYWYQQILGQGPKLLIQFQNNGVVDDSQLPKDRFSAERLKGVDSTLKIQPAKLEDSAVYLCASSLGTSNTEAFFGQGTRLTVV.

The chain links TRBV29-1 to TRBJ1-1; D gene unclear. The CDR3 loop spans 13 amino acids. Deletions cut 0 bases from V and 6 bases from J, with 11 bases between. The germline CDR1 and CDR2 sequences are SQVTM and ANQGSEA. The CDR3, as DNA: TGCAGCGTTGAAGAAAGGGCAGAATCTGAAGCTTTCTTT. It is translated as CSVEERAESEAFF.

The V call is TRBV28, the J call TRBJ1-5, with a possible D match to TRBD1 (6 bases). The CDR3 extends over 14 amino acids. The germline V gene encodes CDR1 MDHEN and CDR2 SYDVKM. Trimming took off 3 bases at V and 7 bases at J, with 13 bases between the two ends. The CDR3 loop reads CASSLGGAGQPQHF. The CDR3 bases are TGTGCCAGCAGTTTGGGGGGCGCGGGGCAGCCCCAGCATTTT. Full variable domain (remainder filled in from reference TRBV28 and TRBJ1-5): DVKVTQSSRYLVKRTGEKVFLECVQDMDHENMFWYRQDPGLGLRLIYFSYDVKMKEKGDIPEGYSVSREKKERFSLILESASTNQTSMYLCASSLGGAGQPQHFGDGTRLSIL.

The chain couples TRBV28 to TRBJ1-4; D remains unclear. Trimming shortened V by 3 bases and J by 11 bases, and 10 bases separated the two germline ends. The CDR3 contains 12 residues. The germline V gene has CDR1 MDHEN and CDR2 SYDVKM. The CDR3 is CASSLGRGKLFF. The CDR3 coding sequence is TGTGCCAGCAGTTTGGGCCGTGGCAAACTGTTTTTT.

In DNA form, the CDR3 reads TGTGCCAGCAGTTCCCGGACTTACAATGAGCAGTTCTTC. Protein: CASSSRTYNEQFF. This chain links TRBV6-2 or TRBV6-3 with TRBJ2-1, with a possible D match to TRBD2 (5 bases). The CDR3 is made up of 13 amino acids. The germline V gene encodes CDR1 MNHEY and CDR2 SVGEGT. The V end was cut by 4 bases, the J end by 4 bases, with 8 bases between.

The chain has TRBV2 and TRBJ1-3; D remains unclear. The V gene's germline CDR1 is SNHLY and CDR2 FYNNEI. The CDR3 runs to 14 residues. The germline V and J ends were trimmed by 7 bases and 0 bases, with 10 bases remaining between them. CDR3 protein: CASTWDYSGNTIYF. The CDR3 DNA sequence: TGTGCCAGCACCTGGGATTACTCTGGAAACACCATATATTTT.

As DNA, the CDR3 is TGCGCCAGCAGCCCGGGGGATCCAGAAGGTGGCTACACCTTC. Translation: CASSPGDPEGGYTF. The chain recombines TRBV5-1 with TRBJ1-2, with D possibly matching TRBD1 (5 bases). This CDR3 has 14 amino acids. CDR1 is SGHRS, CDR2 YFSETQ, per germline. Trimming pared 4 bases from V and 7 bases from J, leaving 17 bases between.

The J gene is TRBJ1-5, the V gene TRBV18; 9 nucleotides align to TRBD1. CDR1 is KGHSH, CDR2 LQKENI, per germline. The CDR3 extends over 13 amino acids. The J segment lost 10 bases and the V segment lost 8 bases, leaving 9 bases of the junction unmatched. The CDR3 DNA reads as TGTGCCAGCCAGGACAGGGGAGTCAGTCCCCAGCATTTT. Translated, it gives CASQDRGVSPQHF.